The source of this T cell receptor beta chain is a study of PD-1 blockade in classical Hodgkin lymphoma. The germline V gene encodes CDR1 SGHRS and CDR2 YFSETQ. Trimming cost V 5 bases and J 4 bases; bases outside gene matches: 12. There are 16 residues in the CDR3. Each patient's relapse followed autologous stem cell transplantation, and brentuximab vedotin exposure varied. The method was immunoSEQ multiplex PCR; TCRdb's version includes in-frame clones alone and lacks a portion of them. The sample holds 13,000 or so clones, about 91% seen once. This TCR derives from a human donor with classical Hodgkin lymphoma. The rearrangement links TRBV5-1 to TRBJ1-3, with 7 bases fitting TRBD1. The material was peripheral blood mononuclear cells (PBMCs), obtained at baseline. The CDR3 is CASSSTGLFGGNTIYF. The CDR3 DNA sequence: TGCGCCAGCAGTTCGACAGGGCTTTTCGGAGGAAACACCATATATTTT.